A single sample is the source of the 23 T cell receptor beta chains below, sequenced in a study of T cell repertoires in cytomegalovirus infection. From the reads, TCRdb called clonotypes with MiXCR, one entry per CDR3 protein. Of about 770,000 distinct CDR3 sequences in the sample, 25% to 35% are singletons; the top ten hold about an eighth. Which antigens these TCRs recognize remains unknown. The specimen was cultured CD8+ T cells from PBMCs, collected from culture after CMV antigen stimulation. These receptor sequences come from a human donor in good health (CMV status not recorded). Some clones in this sample may be carry-over from other donors' samples.

This clonotype was observed a single time. This chain uses TRBV2 with TRBJ2-4; TRBD1 matches 9 bases. The CDR3 is made up of 19 amino acids. J gave up 0 bases and V 3 bases, and 12 bases lay outside the gene matches. Germline V gene sequence: CDR1 SNHLY, CDR2 FYNNEI. CDR3 residues: CASSESGQGKPLAKNIQYF. CDR3 in DNA: TGTGCCAGCAGTGAGTCGGGACAGGGAAAACCTCTAGCCAAAAACATTCAGTACTTC.

In this sample, this clonotype turned up many times. This chain uses TRBV6-5 with TRBJ2-7; the D gene is possibly TRBD2 (5 bases). The germline V gene has CDR1 MNHEY and CDR2 SVGAGI. The CDR3 totals 14 residues. V lost 6 bases and J 5 bases, leaving 17 bases between the germline ends. The CDR3 reads CASRTRDFFHEQYF. In nucleotides, the CDR3 is TGTGCCAGCAGGACCCGGGATTTCTTCCACGAGCAGTACTTC.

This clonotype was counted many times. The V gene is TRBV12-3 or TRBV12-4, the J gene TRBJ2-5; possible D gene TRBD1, 5 bases. Trimming shortened V by 10 bases and J by 2 bases, and 11 bases separated the two germline ends. The CDR3 consists of 12 residues. The CDR3 region has the DNA TGTGCCATCTTAGACAGTCAAGAGACCCAGTACTTC. Amino acid sequence: CAILDSQETQYF.

The V call is TRBV7-4, the J call TRBJ2-4; D is undetermined. This CDR3 spans 18 amino acids. Trimming left V 3 bases short and J 1 base short, with 19 bases between. The germline V gene has CDR1 SGHVT and CDR2 SQSDAQ. The CDR3 sequence is CASSLSPLSPRAKNIQYF. DNA for the CDR3: TGTGCCAGCAGCTTGAGTCCACTCTCCCCGAGGGCCAAAAACATTCAGTACTTC.

This clonotype was seen only a few times. This rearrangement joins TRBV2 to TRBJ2-5, with 8 bases lining up with TRBD1. Germline CDR1 reads SNHLY; CDR2 reads FYNNEI. The V segment lost 6 bases and the J segment 3 bases; nucleotides outside the gene matches: 6. The CDR3 sequence is 14 residues long. The CDR3 DNA is TGTGCCAGCAGGTTTACGGACAGGGAAGAGACCCAGTACTTC. The encoded protein is CASRFTDREETQYF.

The V call is TRBV7-9, the J call TRBJ1-1; D might be TRBD1 (6 bases). The V gene's germline CDR1 is SEHNR and CDR2 FQNEAQ (reference sequence). Trimming removed 0 bases at V and 4 bases at J, with 15 bases between. The CDR3 totals 16 residues. The CDR3 sequence is CASSLAPRQGTTEAFF. The CDR3 coding sequence is TGTGCCAGCAGCTTAGCGCCTCGTCAGGGGACCACTGAAGCTTTCTTT.

This clonotype was counted only a few times. V and J are TRBV7-6 and TRBJ2-7; D could derive from TRBD1 or TRBD2 (5 bases each). The V and J ends lost 4 bases and 6 bases respectively, with 10 bases between them. This CDR3 spans 12 amino acids. Germline-derived CDR1 and CDR2 are SGHVS and FNYEAQ. In nucleotides, the CDR3 is TGTGCCAGCAGCTGGGACCTAGGCGAGCAGTACTTC. This gives the protein CASSWDLGEQYF.

This chain joins TRBV4-1 and TRBJ2-7; unclear D gene. Germline assignment: CDR1 MGHRA and CDR2 YSYEKL. CDR3 length equals 16 residues. Trimming stripped 0 bases from V and 2 bases from J, with 14 bases between. CDR3: CASSQEAKSGTYEQYF. Written as DNA, the CDR3 is TGCGCCAGCAGCCAAGAAGCCAAATCGGGTACCTACGAGCAGTACTTC.

This clonotype has a handful of counts. The rearrangement joins TRBV19 to TRBJ2-5; 9 bases map to TRBD1. Germline V gene data show CDR1 as LNHDA and CDR2 as SQIVND (reference sequence). V was clipped by 4 bases and J by 1 base; unmatched bases: 1. CDR3 length: 14 amino acids. CDR3 bases: TGTGCCAGTAGTAAGACAGGGGGCCAAGAGACCCAGTACTTC. Translated: CASSKTGGQETQYF.

The CDR3 DNA sequence: TGTGCCAGCAGTGACAGGGCCTACAATGAGCAGTTCTTC. Its translation: CASSDRAYNEQFF. The chain employs TRBV6-4 and TRBJ2-1; D not certain. The germline V gene has CDR1 MRHNA and CDR2 SNTAGT. The CDR3 runs 13 residues. Trimming removed 2 bases from V and 2 bases from J, with 4 bases in between.

In this sample, this clonotype turned up many times. J is TRBJ1-6 and V is TRBV6-1; D not certain. From germline, CDR1 is MNHNS and CDR2 SASEGT. V dropped 1 base and J dropped 7 bases, with 5 bases sitting between them. The CDR3 totals 13 residues. CDR3 protein: CASSEGGNSPLHF. The CDR3 DNA sequence: TGTGCCAGCAGTGAAGGAGGGAATTCACCCCTCCACTTT.

The chain couples TRBV12-3 or TRBV12-4 to TRBJ2-2; 7 nucleotides match TRBD2. This CDR3 is built from 14 residues. The V segment lost 3 bases and the J segment 6 bases; nucleotides outside the gene matches: 4. DNA for the CDR3: TGTGCCAGCAGTTTCCGGGGGGACGCCGGGGAGCTGTTTTTT. This translates into CASSFRGDAGELFF.

The J gene is TRBJ2-5, the V gene TRBV19; D might be TRBD1 (6 bases). Per germline, CDR1 LNHDA and CDR2 SQIVND (reference sequence). The CDR3 totals 16 residues. The V end lost 6 bases, the J end lost 5 bases, and 22 bases lay between the germline ends. CDR3 nucleotides: TGTGCCAGTAGCACCACAGGCCTGGGGGCGCGGGAGACCCAGTACTTC. It translates to CASSTTGLGARETQYF.

As concerns this clonotype: One junction end disagrees with the germline gene, perhaps due to a read error. The chain carries TRBV20-1 and TRBJ2-4; 8 bases are shared with TRBD2. CDR1 DFQATT and CDR2 SNEGSKA come from the germline V gene (reference sequence). The CDR3 is 16 amino acids. The CDR3 is CSARAGEASAKNIQYF. In DNA form, the CDR3 reads TGCAGTGCCAGAGCGGGGGAGGCCTCTGCCAAAAACATTCAGTACTTC.

The chain uses TRBV28 and TRBJ1-2; 10 bases fit TRBD1. CDR1 is MDHEN, CDR2 SYDVKM, per germline. V gave up 6 bases and J gave up 8 bases; unmatched junction bases: 12. CDR3 length equals 15 residues. The CDR3, as DNA: TGTGCCAGCAGCCCCCGACAGGGGGCGAGGCGGGGCTACACCTTC. The encoded protein is CASSPRQGARRGYTF.

This clonotype was seen only a few times. The chain carries TRBV6-1 and TRBJ1-5, with unresolved D. Germline V gene sequence: CDR1 MNHNS, CDR2 SASEGT. The CDR3 has 14 amino acids. With 4 bases removed from V and 0 bases from J, the gap between germline ends came to 7 bases. The CDR3, as DNA: TGTGCCAGCAGTGGCCCCTATAGCAATCAGCCCCAGCATTTT. It yields the protein CASSGPYSNQPQHF.

CDR3 sequence (DNA): TGTGCCAGCATCCGGGGGGCTTACCAAGAGACCCAGTACTTC. Translation: CASIRGAYQETQYF. The chain is built from TRBV12-3 or TRBV12-4 and TRBJ2-5, with a weak D call TRBD2 (7 bases). The germline V and J ends were trimmed by 7 bases and 0 bases, with 12 bases remaining between them. This CDR3 contains 14 residues.

The chain uses TRBV7-9 and TRBJ1-2; the D is unclear. Germline V gene lookup returns CDR1 SEHNR and CDR2 FQNEAQ (reference sequence). CDR3 length: 15 residues. Trimming took off 1 base at V and 5 bases at J, with 14 bases between the two ends. The CDR3 here is CASSLGVGIRYGYTF. The DNA of the CDR3 is TGTGCCAGCAGCTTAGGGGTTGGCATCCGTTATGGCTACACCTTC.

This clonotype was counted a few times. The rearrangement joins TRBV10-3 to TRBJ2-3, with 11 bases matching TRBD2. Germline-derived CDR1 and CDR2 are ENHRY and SYGVKD. V shed 4 bases and J 4 bases; nucleotides not matched to a gene: 7. CDR3 length: 16 amino acids. The CDR3 sequence is CAISGPLAGAADTQYF. The CDR3 DNA is TGTGCCATCAGTGGGCCACTAGCGGGGGCTGCAGATACGCAGTATTTT.

CDR3 nucleotide sequence: TGTGCCAGCAGCTCCCAGCCTCGGACAGTCACCGGGGAGCTGTTTTTT. Amino acids: CASSSQPRTVTGELFF. This chain links TRBV7-4 with TRBJ2-2; TRBD1 might be the D (6 bases). This CDR3 spans 16 amino acids. The germline V gene has CDR1 SGHVT and CDR2 SQSDAQ. V dropped 4 bases and J dropped 4 bases, with 16 bases sitting between them.

The chain is built from TRBV28 and TRBJ2-1, with 8 bases aligning to TRBD2. Germline V gene sequence: CDR1 MDHEN, CDR2 SYDVKM. The V segment lost 4 bases and the J segment 4 bases; nucleotides outside the gene matches: 9. The CDR3 covers 16 residues. The CDR3, as DNA: TGTGCCAGCAGTTCTCAGCGGGGGCATCCGTACAATGAGCAGTTCTTC. It specifies CASSSQRGHPYNEQFF.

The rearrangement uses TRBV5-4 and TRBJ2-3; the match to TRBD2 covers 7 bases. CDR3 length: 13 residues. Germline CDR1 SGHNT, CDR2 YYREEE (reference sequence). V lost 6 bases to trimming and J lost 6 bases; unmatched junction nucleotides: 7. The CDR3 reads CASIGTRGDTQYF. In nucleotides, the CDR3 is TGTGCCAGCATCGGGACGCGGGGGGATACGCAGTATTTT.

This clonotype occurred a few times. The CDR3 loop reads CASSLDFSGANVLTF. Written as DNA, the CDR3 is TGTGCCAGCAGCTTGGACTTCTCTGGGGCCAACGTCCTGACTTTC. The V gene is TRBV7-8, the J gene TRBJ2-6; tentatively, D is TRBD2 (5 bases). V was pared by 3 bases and J by 0 bases, with 6 bases between. CDR3 length: 15 residues. Germline V gene data show CDR1 as SGHVS and CDR2 as FQNEAQ.